The rows below give T cell receptor beta chains drawn from one sample of a study of response to subunit inactivated influenza vaccine. One entry per CDR3 protein, called by TCRdb with MiXCR from the RT-PCR reads. The sample has more than 600,000 distinct CDR3 sequences; approximately 17% are singletons. This sample comprised PBMCs from blood, obtained roughly 5 days after vaccination. These receptors were taken from a man between 45 and 60 years old who received an inactivated influenza vaccine. Each CDR3 is given with its conserved first and last residue. D genes are given only for firm matches. For some rows the clone size is stated as once, few or many, or as a class when expanded; others skip it.

>TRBJ2-5|TRBV12-3/TRBV12-4|NA|NA
TGTGCCAGCGCGGTAGGCTTGGGGGGAGAGACCCAGTACTTC
CASAVGLGGETQYF
>TRBJ2-1|TRBV5-1|NA|TRBD2
TGCGCCAGCAGCTTCCTCGCGGGAGGGAGTAATGAGCAGTTCTTC
CASSFLAGGSNEQFF
>TRBJ2-3|TRBV5-6|few|TRBD1
TGTGCCAGCAGCTTGGTAAGGGGGCGCATCACAGATACGCAGTATTTT
CASSLVRGRITDTQYF
>TRBJ2-3|TRBV6-5|NA|NA
TGTGCCAGCAGTTTCCCGGCAGGAAGAGATACGCAGTATTTT
CASSFPAGRDTQYF
>TRBJ2-5|TRBV9|few|NA
TGTGCCAGCAGCGCCTCGGCGGGTACAGAGACCCAGTACTTC
CASSASAGTETQYF
>TRBJ2-1|TRBV29-1|NA|NA
TGCAGCGTTCGGGACACGACTTACAATGAGCAGTTCTTC
CSVRDTTYNEQFF
>TRBJ1-4|TRBV4-3|few|TRBD1
TGCGCCAGCAGCCGTCAGGACAGGGGAAGTGAAAAACTGTTTTTT
CASSRQDRGSEKLFF
>TRBJ2-3|TRBV20-1|NA|NA
TGCAGTGCGAACACGGGAGTTGGCGATACGCAGTATTTT
CSANTGVGDTQYF
>TRBJ2-7|TRBV12-3/TRBV12-4|many|NA
TGTGCCAGCAGACGTAACAGGGACGAGCAGTACTTC
CASRRNRDEQYF
>TRBJ1-1|TRBV11-1|few|TRBD1
TGTGCCAGTCGACAGGGGGCTAGCCGGAGATGGAACACTGAAGCTTTCTTT
CASRQGASRRWNTEAFF
>TRBJ2-7|TRBV20-1|few|NA
TGCAGTGCTAGAGCCTTGGCGGGGGCCTACCCCTACGAGCAGTACTTC
CSARALAGAYPYEQYF
>TRBJ1-2|TRBV28|NA|NA
TGTGCCAGCAGTACCTCGTGGTATGGCTACACCTTC
CASSTSWYGYTF
>TRBJ1-5|TRBV29-1|NA|NA
TGCAGCGTTGTAGTGAGCAGCAATCAGCCCCAGCATTTT
CSVVVSSNQPQHF
>TRBJ1-6|TRBV12-3/TRBV12-4|many|NA
TGTGCCAGCAGTCCTCGGGTGGGTTCACCCCTCCACTTT
CASSPRVGSPLHF
>TRBJ1-2|TRBV5-1|NA|NA
TGCGCCAGCAGCTTGGCCGGGACGGTGGATGGCTACACCTTC
CASSLAGTVDGYTF
>TRBJ1-1|TRBV20-1|NA|NA
TGCAGTGCTAGTCGTGGGGACATAAACACTGAAGCTTTCTTT
CSASRGDINTEAFF
>TRBJ2-7|TRBV7-9|NA|NA
TGTGCCAGCAGCTTTGGTGCGATCTCCGAGCAGTACTTC
CASSFGAISEQYF
>TRBJ2-1|TRBV4-3|few|NA
TGCGCCAGCAGCCAAGGCAGGGTAGGCTATGAGCAGTTCTTC
CASSQGRVGYEQFF
>TRBJ1-2|TRBV20-1|once|TRBD1
TGCAGTGACCTTACTCACCAGGGGGGGAGTGGCTACACCTTC
CSDLTHQGGSGYTF
>TRBJ2-5|TRBV6-1|NA|TRBD2
TGTGCCAGCAGAGCCGGGACTAGCGGGAGGCGGGGCCAAGAGACCCAGTACTTC
CASRAGTSGRRGQETQYF
>TRBJ1-3|TRBV7-2|NA|NA
TGTGCCAGCAGCTTTTACCTCGGAAACACCATATATTTT
CASSFYLGNTIYF
>TRBJ1-2|TRBV5-1|NA|NA
TGCGCCAGCGGAGAAGACAGTCCTAACTATGGCTACACCTTC
CASGEDSPNYGYTF
>TRBJ1-1|TRBV28|NA|TRBD1
TGTGCCAGCACCGGGACAGGGGACGCGGGAGCTTTCTTT
CASTGTGDAGAFF
>TRBJ2-7|TRBV20-1|few|NA
TGCAGTGCTAGGCCTGGGGGACCAGCCTACGAGCAGTACTTC
CSARPGGPAYEQYF
>TRBJ2-4|TRBV20-1|many|NA
TGCAGTGCTCCCGGGATAAACATTCAGTACTTC
CSAPGINIQYF
>TRBJ2-3|TRBV2|NA|TRBD2
TGTGCCAGCAGTGAATCCCGGACTAGCGGGGCAGCGCAGTATTTT
CASSESRTSGAAQYF
>TRBJ2-1|TRBV10-3|many|NA
TGTGCCATCAGTGATGGCTTTAATGAGCAGTTCTTC
CAISDGFNEQFF
>TRBJ2-1|TRBV7-2|many|TRBD2
TGTGCCAGCACCCCTGGGGGGGGATACTACAATGAGCAGTTCTTC
CASTPGGGYYNEQFF
>TRBJ2-5|TRBV20-1|NA|NA
TGCAGTGCTAGATTCCCGGGCGTAGTAGAAGAGACCCAGTACTTC
CSARFPGVVEETQYF
>TRBJ2-7|TRBV28|few|NA
TGTGCCAGCAGTTTCTATGGGGGCTACGAGCAGTACTTC
CASSFYGGYEQYF
>TRBJ1-2|TRBV4-3|many|NA
TGCGCCAGCAGCCAAGATCTGGGCACCTATGGCTACACCTTC
CASSQDLGTYGYTF
>TRBJ1-1|TRBV6-1|few|NA
TGTGCCAGCAGCGCTACCGGGCCCAGGACTGAAGCTTTCTTT
CASSATGPRTEAFF
>TRBJ2-7|TRBV28|NA|TRBD2
TGTGCCAGCACCCCGGGGGGAGCCAACGAGCAGTACTTC
CASTPGGANEQYF
>TRBJ2-5|TRBV30|NA|NA
TGTGCCTGGAGTGTGACACAAGAGACCCAGTACTTC
CAWSVTQETQYF
>TRBJ1-1|TRBV28|few|TRBD1
TGTGCCAGCAGTTCGTACAGGGGGCGCTTGGATGAAGCTTTCTTT
CASSSYRGRLDEAFF
>TRBJ2-7|TRBV7-2|NA|NA
TGTGCCAGCAGCTCGAGGGCAGGGCCCGAGCAGTACTTC
CASSSRAGPEQYF
>TRBJ1-5|TRBV4-1|NA|NA
TGCGCCAGCAGCCAAGGCCGGGACTCGCGCAATCAGCCCCAGCATTTT
CASSQGRDSRNQPQHF
>TRBJ2-7|TRBV12-3/TRBV12-4|many|NA
TGTGCCAGCAGGACCTCGGACAGCCCCGAGCAGTACTTC
CASRTSDSPEQYF
>TRBJ2-1|TRBV7-6|NA|TRBD2
TGTGCCAGCAGCTTAGCAGCACTAGCGGGAGACAATGAGCAGTTCTTC
CASSLAALAGDNEQFF
>TRBJ2-5|TRBV5-1|many|TRBD2
TGCGCCAGCACTCGGGGGGGAGAGACCCAGTACTTC
CASTRGGETQYF
>TRBJ2-3|TRBV10-3|few|NA
TGTGCCATCAGTGAGTCGCCGACAGATACGCAGTATTTT
CAISESPTDTQYF
>TRBJ2-3|TRBV6-2/TRBV6-3|NA|NA
TGTGCCACGACCTGGTCGCGGGCAGGGACAGATACGCAGTATTTT
CATTWSRAGTDTQYF
>TRBJ2-1|TRBV12-3/TRBV12-4|few|NA
TGTGCCAGCAACAGGGATGCGGACAATGAGCAGTTCTTC
CASNRDADNEQFF
>TRBJ2-3|TRBV5-1|many|NA
TGCGCCAGCAGCCAAGCAGAGATAACAGATACGCAGTATTTT
CASSQAEITDTQYF
>TRBJ2-5|TRBV29-1|few|NA
TGCAGCGTTGAGGAGATTGGGACCCAGTACTTC
CSVEEIGTQYF
>TRBJ1-1|TRBV5-1|NA|NA
TGCGCCAGCAGCTTGGGACAGCCGTACACTGAAGCTTTCTTT
CASSLGQPYTEAFF
>TRBJ2-5|TRBV5-1|NA|TRBD2
TGCGCCAGCACCCGGACTAGCGGAAAACAAGAGACCCAGTACTTC
CASTRTSGKQETQYF
>TRBJ2-5|TRBV20-1|NA|NA
TGCAGTGCTAGAGATTTTAGAGGGGCCAACCCACGCCAAGAGACCCAGTACTTC
CSARDFRGANPRQETQYF
>TRBJ2-1|TRBV6-2/TRBV6-3|NA|NA
TGTGCCAGCAGTTACGCATGGTTCCGCCACTACAATGAGCAGTTCTTC
CASSYAWFRHYNEQFF
>TRBJ1-2|TRBV12-3/TRBV12-4|many|NA
TGTGCCAGCAGTCCAGAGTTATCAGTCCTCCTCTATGGCTACACCTTC
CASSPELSVLLYGYTF
>TRBJ2-7|TRBV30|NA|TRBD2
TGTGCCTGTAACCTAGCGGCCACCTACGAGCAGTACTTC
CACNLAATYEQYF